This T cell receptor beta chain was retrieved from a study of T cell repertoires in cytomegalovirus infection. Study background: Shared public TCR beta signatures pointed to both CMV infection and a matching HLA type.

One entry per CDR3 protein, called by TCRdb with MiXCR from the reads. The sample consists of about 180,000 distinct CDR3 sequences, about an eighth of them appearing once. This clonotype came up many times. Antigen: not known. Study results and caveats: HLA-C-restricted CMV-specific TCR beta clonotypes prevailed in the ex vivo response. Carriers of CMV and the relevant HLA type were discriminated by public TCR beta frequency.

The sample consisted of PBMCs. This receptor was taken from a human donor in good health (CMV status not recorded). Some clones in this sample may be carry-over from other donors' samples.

CDR3 residues: CASSRSSGRGQETQYF. Here the CDR3 DNA reads TGTGCCAGCAGCCGATCTAGCGGGAGAGGGCAAGAGACCCAGTACTTC. The V gene is TRBV7-2, the J gene TRBJ2-5; TRBD2 agrees at 10 bases. The V gene end was trimmed by 5 bases and the J gene end by 2 bases; junction bases not matched to a gene: 8. The CDR3 is made up of 16 amino acids. Germline CDR1 and CDR2: SGHTA and FQGNSA.